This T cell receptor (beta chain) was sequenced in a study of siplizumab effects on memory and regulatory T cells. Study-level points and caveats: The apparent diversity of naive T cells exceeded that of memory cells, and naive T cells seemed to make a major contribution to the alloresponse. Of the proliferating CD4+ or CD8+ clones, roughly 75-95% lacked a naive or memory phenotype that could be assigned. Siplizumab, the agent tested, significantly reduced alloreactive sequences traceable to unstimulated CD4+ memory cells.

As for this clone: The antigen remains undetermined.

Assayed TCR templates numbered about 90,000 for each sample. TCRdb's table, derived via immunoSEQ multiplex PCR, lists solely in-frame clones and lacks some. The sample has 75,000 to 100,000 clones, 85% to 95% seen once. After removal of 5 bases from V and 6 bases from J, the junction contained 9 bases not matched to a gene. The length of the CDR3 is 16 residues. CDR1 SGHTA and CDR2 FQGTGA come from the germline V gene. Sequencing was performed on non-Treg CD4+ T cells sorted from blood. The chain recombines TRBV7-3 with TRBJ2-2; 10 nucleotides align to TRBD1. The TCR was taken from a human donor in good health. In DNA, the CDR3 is TGTGCCAGCAGCCCCCAGACAGGGGGCCAATCCGGGGAGCTGTTTTTT. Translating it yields CASSPQTGGQSGELFF.